Sequencing of this T cell receptor (beta chain) was carried out in a study of post-analysis software for immune sequencing data. Study-level findings and limits: Patients showed TRBV5-6, TRBV5-1 and TRBV20-1 among roughly 5 TRBV segments more frequent than in controls.

This CDR3 is built from 15 residues. With V trimmed by 0 bases and J by 5 bases, 4 bases remained unmatched. CDR1 and CDR2 from the germline V gene are SGDLS and YYNGEE. TCR beta cDNA libraries included unique molecular identifiers. TCRdb recomputed calls from the PCR reads with MiXCR, one row per CDR3 protein. The top ten clones hold approximately 7.7% of a sample with 430,000 or so distinct CDR3 sequences, more than 30% of them seen once. Turning to this clonotype: Its antigen remains unknown.

The chain uses TRBV9 and TRBJ1-4; TRBD1 agrees at 7 bases. This receptor was taken from a girl between 2 and 10 years old with multiple sclerosis. The sample consisted of blood. The CDR3: CASSVEWTGNEKLFF. CDR3 nucleotides: TGTGCCAGCAGCGTAGAGTGGACAGGCAATGAAAAACTGTTTTTT. Together with reference TRBV9 and TRBJ1-4, the CDR3 gives the full variable domain: DSGVTQTPKHLITATGQRVTLRCSPRSGDLSVYWYQQSLDQGLQFLIQYYNGEERAKGNILERFSAQQFPDLHSELNLSSLELGDSALYFCASSVEWTGNEKLFFGSGTQLSVL.